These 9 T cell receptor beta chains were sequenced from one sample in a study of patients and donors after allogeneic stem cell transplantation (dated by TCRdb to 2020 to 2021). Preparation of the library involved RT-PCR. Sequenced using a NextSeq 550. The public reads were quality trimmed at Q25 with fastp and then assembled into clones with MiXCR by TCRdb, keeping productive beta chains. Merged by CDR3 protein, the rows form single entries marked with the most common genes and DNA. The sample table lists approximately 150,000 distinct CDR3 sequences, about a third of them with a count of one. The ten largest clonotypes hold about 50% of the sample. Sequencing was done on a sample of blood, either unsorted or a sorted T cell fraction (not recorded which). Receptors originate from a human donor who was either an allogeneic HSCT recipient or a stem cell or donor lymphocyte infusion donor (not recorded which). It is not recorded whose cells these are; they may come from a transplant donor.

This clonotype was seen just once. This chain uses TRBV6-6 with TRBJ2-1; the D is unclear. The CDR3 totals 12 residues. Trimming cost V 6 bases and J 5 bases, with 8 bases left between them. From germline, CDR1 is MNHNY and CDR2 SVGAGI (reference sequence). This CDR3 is CASSLTDNEQFF. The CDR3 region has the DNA TGTGCCAGCAGCCTTACAGACAATGAGCAGTTCTTC.

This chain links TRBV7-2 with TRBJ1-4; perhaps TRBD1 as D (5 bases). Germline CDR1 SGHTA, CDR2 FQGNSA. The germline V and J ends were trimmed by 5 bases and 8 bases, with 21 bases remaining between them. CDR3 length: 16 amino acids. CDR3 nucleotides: TGTGCCAGCAGCGTTACCGGGACCGCGTTGGGGGAAAAACTGTTTTTT. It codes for CASSVTGTALGEKLFF.

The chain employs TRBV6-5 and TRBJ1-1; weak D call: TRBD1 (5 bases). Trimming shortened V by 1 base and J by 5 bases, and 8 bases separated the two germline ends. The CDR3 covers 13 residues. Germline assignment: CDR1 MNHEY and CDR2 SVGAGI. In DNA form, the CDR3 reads TGTGCCAGCAGTTACTTTCGGGGGACTGAAGCTTTCTTT. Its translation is CASSYFRGTEAFF.

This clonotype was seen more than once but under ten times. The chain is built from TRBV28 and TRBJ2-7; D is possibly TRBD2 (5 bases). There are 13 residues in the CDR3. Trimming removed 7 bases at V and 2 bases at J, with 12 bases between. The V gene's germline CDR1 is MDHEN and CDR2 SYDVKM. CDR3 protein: CASTRDGAYEQYF. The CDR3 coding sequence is TGTGCCAGCACCAGAGACGGGGCCTACGAGCAGTACTTC. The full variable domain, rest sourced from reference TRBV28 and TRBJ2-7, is DVKVTQSSRYLVKRTGEKVFLECVQDMDHENMFWYRQDPGLGLRLIYFSYDVKMKEKGDIPEGYSVSREKKERFSLILESASTNQTSMYLCASTRDGAYEQYFGPGTRLTVT.

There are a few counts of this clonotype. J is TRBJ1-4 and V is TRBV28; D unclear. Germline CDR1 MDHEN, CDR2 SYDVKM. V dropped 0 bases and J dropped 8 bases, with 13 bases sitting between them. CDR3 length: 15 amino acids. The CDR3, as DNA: TGTGCCAGCAGTTTATGGGGCAGCCACCGGGAAAAACTGTTTTTT. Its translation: CASSLWGSHREKLFF.

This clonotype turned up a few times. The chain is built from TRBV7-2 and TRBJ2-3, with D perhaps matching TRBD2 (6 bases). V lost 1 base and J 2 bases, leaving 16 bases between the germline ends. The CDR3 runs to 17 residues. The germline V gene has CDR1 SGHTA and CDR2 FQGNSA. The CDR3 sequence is CASSLVAGPGDTDTQYF. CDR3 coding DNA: TGTGCCAGCAGCTTAGTGGCAGGGCCGGGAGACACAGATACGCAGTATTTT.

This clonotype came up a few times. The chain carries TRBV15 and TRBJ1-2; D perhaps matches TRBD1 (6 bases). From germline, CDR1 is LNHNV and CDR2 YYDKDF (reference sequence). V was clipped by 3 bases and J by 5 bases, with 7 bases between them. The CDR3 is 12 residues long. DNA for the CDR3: TGTGCCACCAGCAGGACAGGTTATGGCTACACCTTC. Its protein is CATSRTGYGYTF. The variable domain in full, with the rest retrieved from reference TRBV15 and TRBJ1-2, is DAMVIQNPRYQVTQFGKPVTLSCSQTLNHNVMYWYQQKSSQAPKLLFHYYDKDFNNEADTPDNFQSRRPNTSFCFLDIRSPGLGDTAMYLCATSRTGYGYTFGSGTRLTVV.

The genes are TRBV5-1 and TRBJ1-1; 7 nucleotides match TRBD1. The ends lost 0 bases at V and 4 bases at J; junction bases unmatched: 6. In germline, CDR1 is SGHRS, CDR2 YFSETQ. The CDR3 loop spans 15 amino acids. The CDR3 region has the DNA TGCGCCAGCAGCTTGGAAGACAGGGAGGGCACTGAAGCTTTCTTT. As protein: CASSLEDREGTEAFF.

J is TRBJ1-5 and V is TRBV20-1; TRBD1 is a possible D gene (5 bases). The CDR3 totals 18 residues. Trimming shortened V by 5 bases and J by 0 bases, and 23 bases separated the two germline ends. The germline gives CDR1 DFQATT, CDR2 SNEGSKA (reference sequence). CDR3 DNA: TGCAGTGCTGATACCGAGCCGGGACGTGCCTATAGCAATCAGCCCCAGCATTTT. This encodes CSADTEPGRAYSNQPQHF.